What follows are 17 T cell receptor beta chains derived from one specimen sequenced in a study of OX40 agonist ivuxolimab in advanced cancers. Libraries were prepared by immunoSEQ multiplex PCR; TCRdb keeps only in-frame clonotypes and omits some of them. The sample lists about 41,000 clones, around 87% occurring once. Sequencing used CD4+ or CD8+ T cells sorted from blood, obtained in a trial of the OX40 agonist ivuxolimab. Receptors originate from an adult with an advanced solid tumor such as melanoma, head and neck, liver or kidney cancer.

The V gene is TRBV5-1, the J gene TRBJ2-1; 10 nucleotides align to TRBD2. This CDR3 comprises 16 residues. J was trimmed by 8 bases and V by 4 bases; bases with no gene match: 12. Germline-derived CDR1 and CDR2 are SGHRS and YFSETQ. CDR3 sequence reads: CASSPPSGSDLDEQFF. The DNA for the CDR3 is TGCGCCAGCAGCCCCCCTAGCGGGAGCGACTTAGATGAGCAGTTCTTC.

This chain links TRBV28 with TRBJ2-6; no clear D gene. The germline gives CDR1 MDHEN, CDR2 SYDVKM. The CDR3 has 14 amino acids. Trimming removed 8 bases from V and 0 bases from J, with 8 bases in between. For the CDR3, the DNA is TGTGCCAGCGTATGGGGCTCTGGGGCCAACGTCCTGACTTTC. Amino acids: CASVWGSGANVLTF.

The V and J genes are TRBV5-8 and TRBJ2-5; 8 nucleotides match TRBD1. The CDR3 has 15 amino acids. Germline trimming cut 0 bases from V and 7 bases from J; bases unmatched to any gene: 8. From germline, CDR1 is SGHTS and CDR2 YDEGEE. CDR3 region: CASSLVTGARGTQYF. The DNA for the CDR3 is TGTGCCAGCAGCTTGGTGACAGGGGCCCGTGGGACCCAGTACTTC.

As regards this clone: At one end, the junction sequence differs from germline, possibly due to a read error. The chain carries TRBV5-5 and TRBJ1-1; D is uncertain. This CDR3 spans 14 amino acids. Germline V gives CDR1 SGHKS, CDR2 YYEKEE (reference sequence). CDR3 loop: CASSFAGTNIEAFF. The CDR3 DNA is TGTGCCAGCAGCTTTGCGGGAACCAACATTGAAGCTTTCTTT.

This sequence joins TRBV28 and TRBJ2-1; D is possibly TRBD1 or TRBD2 (7 bases each). Germline values: CDR1 MDHEN, CDR2 SYDVKM. This CDR3 region has 15 residues. V was pared by 2 bases and J by 6 bases, with 14 bases between. CDR3: CASSLGRGRSNEQFF. The CDR3 DNA follows: TGTGCCAGCAGTTTAGGGAGGGGGCGAAGCAATGAGCAGTTCTTC.

This clone was observed a single time. V is TRBV6-5 and J is TRBJ2-7, with D perhaps given as TRBD1 or TRBD2 (5 bases each). The CDR3 length is 14 residues. Trimming removed 6 bases at V and 2 bases at J, with 14 bases between. Germline V gene lookup returns CDR1 MNHEY and CDR2 SVGAGI. CDR3 amino acids: CASRDWGLAYEQYF. The CDR3 nucleotides read TGTGCCAGCAGGGACTGGGGCCTCGCCTACGAGCAGTACTTC.

This rearrangement joins TRBV7-2 to TRBJ2-7, with D perhaps assigned TRBD1 or TRBD2 (6 bases each). V lost 1 base to trimming and J lost 2 bases, with 9 bases between them. The CDR3 length is 14 residues. Germline loops: CDR1 SGHTA, CDR2 FQGNSA. CDR3 DNA: TGTGCCAGCAGCTTAGAGGGGGGCGCCTACGAGCAGTACTTC. Protein: CASSLEGGAYEQYF. Filled out from reference TRBV7-2 and TRBJ2-7, the complete variable domain reads GAGVSQSPSNKVTEKGKDVELRCDPISGHTALYWYRQSLGQGLEFLIYFQGNSAPDKSGLPSDRFSAERTGGSVSTLTIQRTQQEDSAVYLCASSLEGGAYEQYFGPGTRLTVT.

This clone was recorded once. The gene calls are TRBV9 and TRBJ2-7; no definite D call. V lost 0 bases and J 1 base, leaving 8 bases between the germline ends. Germline CDR1 is SGDLS and CDR2 is YYNGEE. This CDR3 spans 14 amino acids. The CDR3 spells CASSVDTQSYEQYF. DNA of the CDR3: TGTGCCAGCAGCGTAGATACGCAGTCCTACGAGCAGTACTTC.

This chain connects TRBV28 to TRBJ1-2; D unclear. Germline V lookup: CDR1 MDHEN, CDR2 SYDVKM. V was cut by 1 base and J by 4 bases, with 4 bases left in between. This CDR3 comprises 12 residues. CDR3 in DNA: TGTGCCAGCAGTTTATCTGGCTATGGCTACACCTTC. Amino acids: CASSLSGYGYTF.

This clone was counted a single time. The V and J genes are TRBV6-5 and TRBJ2-1, with D hard to call. The CDR3 extends over 11 amino acids. The V and J ends lost 5 bases and 9 bases respectively, with 8 bases between them. Germline CDR1 and CDR2: MNHEY and SVGAGI. CDR3 loop: CASSELPEQFF. The CDR3 DNA follows: TGTGCCAGCAGTGAACTGCCTGAGCAGTTCTTC.

CDR3: CASSSPGQGGNTEAFF. Here the CDR3 DNA reads TGTGCCAGCAGCTCCCCCGGACAGGGGGGGAACACTGAAGCTTTCTTT. This chain connects TRBV7-8 to TRBJ1-1; TRBD1 matches 10 bases. The CDR3 runs 16 residues. The ends lost 4 bases at V and 1 base at J; junction bases unmatched: 6. The germline V gene encodes CDR1 SGHVS and CDR2 FQNEAQ.

This chain uses TRBV11-2 with TRBJ2-7; unclear D gene. This CDR3 is 14 amino acids long. Per the germline V gene, CDR1 is SGHAT and CDR2 is FQNNGV. V shed 1 base and J shed 3 bases, with 10 bases lying between them. CDR3 in DNA: TGTGCCAGCAGCTTAGCCGGCGGCAGCTACGAGCAGTACTTC. Its protein product is CASSLAGGSYEQYF.

V and J are TRBV20-1 and TRBJ2-1; a possible D gene is TRBD1 (5 bases). Germline lookup yields CDR1 DFQATT and CDR2 SNEGSKA (reference sequence). The CDR3 is 11 amino acids. Trimming cost V 6 bases and J 4 bases, with 7 bases left between them. For the CDR3, the DNA is TGCAGTGCCAGACAGTACAATGAGCAGTTCTTC. It codes for CSARQYNEQFF.

This clone came up a few times. For the CDR3, the DNA is TGCGCCAGCAGTGTTGATGAAAACACTGAAGCTTTCTTT. Translation gives CASSVDENTEAFF. This chain links TRBV10-2 with TRBJ1-1; D gene ambiguous. The germline V gene encodes CDR1 WSHSY and CDR2 SAAADI. The CDR3 spans 13 residues. V was clipped by 4 bases and J by 2 bases, with 8 bases between them.

V is TRBV11-3 and J is TRBJ1-2; D gene uncertain. CDR3 length: 14 residues. With 2 bases removed from V and 3 bases from J, the gap between germline ends came to 10 bases. The germline CDR1 and CDR2 sequences are SGHNT and YENEEA. The CDR3 coding sequence is TGTGCCAGCAGCTTACACAGCACTTACTATGGCTACACCTTC. This sequence encodes CASSLHSTYYGYTF.

This chain joins TRBV21-1 and TRBJ2-1; TRBD2, as called in the table, went unchecked against the DNA. TRBV21-1 is deemed a pseudogene. The CDR3 has 18 amino acids. The chain's CDR3 is CASSKGTSGRRGYNEQFF. The CDR3 DNA sequence: TGTGCCAGCAGCAAAGGGACTAGCGGGAGAAGGGGTTACAATGAGCAGTTCTTC.

The V call is TRBV7-8, the J call TRBJ1-2, with 7 bases that match TRBD1. The CDR3 length is 14 residues. Germline trimming cut 5 bases from V and 4 bases from J; bases unmatched to any gene: 7. Germline V gene data show CDR1 as SGHVS and CDR2 as FQNEAQ. CDR3 nucleotide sequence: TGTGCCAGCAGCCCTAGGGGGCAGGGCTATGGCTACACCTTC. This encodes CASSPRGQGYGYTF.